This T cell receptor beta chain came from a study of shared clonotypes between healthy human individuals (dated by TCRdb to 2020 to 2021). Broadly, across the study: The cohort comprised two women and a few men aged 18 to 49 years. For each donor, CD4 naive and CD4 memory were each given three plates, CD8 naive was given two plates, and CD8 memory was given one plate. The study deeply sequenced blood TCR repertoires of about 5 healthy adults to estimate repertoire size and the extent of clonotype sharing between individuals. Libraries were prepared and TCR repertoires were sequenced by different laboratories using diverse techniques, in order to increase sequencing depth and limit assay-specific biases. Per donor, leukapheresis produced somewhere between about 0.94 and 9 billion PBMCs. Points the paper makes about the study in general: Based on pairwise subsampling, the degree of clonotype sharing among donors was expected to be affected by sequencing depth. Roughly 5% of naive CD4, roughly 3.5% of naive CD8, approximately 2% of memory CD4, and more than 0.35% of memory CD8 clonotypes were shared across a few donors. Compared with non-shared clonotypes, clonotypes shared by all four sorted-subset donors had higher generation probabilities. Sampling was limited to blood, and TCR repertoires in tissue likely differ from TCR repertoires in blood. Estimated clonotype richness was generally larger for naive than for memory subsets. Rarefaction of sorted-subset datasets indicated incomplete sequencing despite the large sequencing depth. Because the study included only a small number of donors, the genetic and exposure-history diversity represented was limited.

Donors were healthy HIV-negative adults with no recently reported acute infections or vaccinations. Every donor was a Caucasian adult residing in Nashville, Tennessee, USA. CD4+ T cells were enriched through magnetic negative selection, after which naive cells were positively selected on CD45RA and the remaining negative fraction served as the memory subset. Blood was obtained by leukapheresis, after which PBMCs were separated by Ficoll-Histopaque density gradient centrifugation and cryopreserved in liquid nitrogen vapor phase. Analytical flow cytometry was used to check the purity and quantity of each magnetically sorted T cell population. From each sorted fraction, genomic DNA was isolated and quantified by UV absorbance on a Nanodrop 2000c. Using the deep immunoSEQ assay, multiplex PCR amplified TCR CDR3 regions from genomic DNA. Extracted genomic DNA from each cell subset was distributed evenly across all wells of several immunoSEQ 96-well plates, and each plate was treated as a replicate. For sorted subsets, about 200 ng genomic DNA, equal to about 30,000 T cell genomes, was loaded into each replicate PCR. The purified libraries were quantified using a Qubit 3.0 fluorometer, sized with a Bioanalyzer 2100, and then quantified again using the KAPA Library Quantification kit. Every immunoSEQ 96-well plate was sequenced on a dedicated single-read 150-cycle Illumina NextSeq 550 flow cell. The published analysis was carried out like this. Because the immunoSEQ output included only junctional sequences and no quality scores, the filtering could not be the same as the filtering used for full-length reads. Sequences were annotated with PyIR, a Python wrapper for IgBLAST v1.9, using IMGT germline references to assign V/J genes and CDR3. Reads were filtered out if the reads had weak V/J assignments (E-value above 1e-6), no CDR3, stop codons, out-of-frame junctions, or ambiguous translated residues. V3J clonotypes were defined as sequences sharing the same inferred V gene, J gene, and CDR3 amino acid sequence. Percentage overlap between repertoires was calculated by dividing the number of shared unique clonotypes by the size of the smaller repertoire. RTK rarefaction, the Chao1 estimator, and Recon v2.1 estimates of unobserved clonotypes were used to assess repertoire richness. OLGA was used to compute generation probabilities for all TCRbeta clonotypes that the gDNA method yielded from a handful of donors. TCRdb limited this immuneACCESS table to in-frame rearrangements with V and J called. A share of clones is missing; checked studies link under half to unresolved V genes, and the rest is unexplained. V, J and clone size are taken as reported in that table, and D and trimming were inferred from the DNA itself. This sample is represented by around 1.1 million clones; approximately 78% of them were singletons. Of the sample, 0.61% falls within the top ten clones.

Worth noting for this clone: What antigen it recognizes has not been identified. No much larger clone is present one base from it, and per-base qualities are unavailable.

The origin of this receptor is a man between 18 and 35 years old in good health. Some clones in this sample may be carry-over from other donors' samples. The sequenced sample was memory CD4+ T cells from PBMCs. The cell subset or site tag for this specimen amounts to: CD45RA-negative fraction.

The nucleotide sequence is given as TGTGCCAGCAGCTTAGGGGACACGGCCGATTACGAGCAGTACTTC. This is translated as CASSLGDTADYEQYF. The V gene is TRBV7-2 and the J gene is TRBJ2-7; 6 matching bases give a weak D call of TRBD1. Including cysteine and phenylalanine, the CDR3 has 15 amino acids. Here the CDR3 DNA is all that survives: 45 bases in frame from base 1. CDR1 and CDR2, looked up from the germline V gene, are SGHTA and FQGNSA. V is pared back by 1 base and J by 4 bases, with 14 bases lying between the germline termini.